The present TCR beta chain was sequenced within a study of TIL therapy for anti-PD-1-resistant metastatic lung cancer. Time point of the sample: pre-treatment sample, taken before nivolumab and TIL therapy. Tumor tissue came from excised metastases, mostly pleural nodules or supraclavicular lymph nodes. The libraries were made with immunoSEQ v3. This table comes from immunoSEQ multiplex PCR, and its TCRdb copy is limited to in-frame clones, with some not included. Of 50,000 or so clones listed, roughly 70% are singletons. This TCR came from a person aged 25-85 years with non-small cell lung cancer. This specimen consisted of tumor tissue, obtained at baseline.

For the CDR3, the DNA is TGTGCCAGCAGCCCGCGCGGGGGGGAGGACGAGCAGTACTTC. Residues: CASSPRGGEDEQYF. The chain joins TRBV7-6 to TRBJ2-7, with 9 bases matching TRBD2. The CDR3 sequence is 14 residues long. The germline CDR1 and CDR2 sequences are SGHVS and FNYEAQ. J was trimmed by 5 bases and V by 5 bases; bases with no gene match: 7.